This record looks at one TCR beta chain sequence and its context. What it recognizes is unknown. Germline assignment: CDR1 SQVTM and CDR2 ANQGSEA. This CDR3 region has 15 residues. The V end was cut by 4 bases, the J end by 1 base, with 16 bases between. Profiling relied on immunoSEQ multiplex PCR, and the TCRdb table lists in-frame clones only, not all of them. The data hold more than 25,000 clones, with roughly 76% observed a single time. The data derive from a study of neoadjuvant nivolumab and ipilimumab in lung cancer. Study-wide results and caveats: Compared with tumor-adjacent uninvolved lung, resected tumors showed greater richness and clonality.

V and J are TRBV29-1 and TRBJ2-5; D perhaps matches TRBD1 (6 bases). The sequence derives from an adult with non-small cell lung cancer. This specimen consisted of tumor tissue, obtained after neoadjuvant nivolumab, alone or with ipilimumab, at or shortly before surgery. CDR3 amino acids: CSVVYWQGSQETQYF. Written as DNA, the CDR3 is TGCAGCGTTGTGTATTGGCAGGGGAGCCAAGAGACCCAGTACTTC.